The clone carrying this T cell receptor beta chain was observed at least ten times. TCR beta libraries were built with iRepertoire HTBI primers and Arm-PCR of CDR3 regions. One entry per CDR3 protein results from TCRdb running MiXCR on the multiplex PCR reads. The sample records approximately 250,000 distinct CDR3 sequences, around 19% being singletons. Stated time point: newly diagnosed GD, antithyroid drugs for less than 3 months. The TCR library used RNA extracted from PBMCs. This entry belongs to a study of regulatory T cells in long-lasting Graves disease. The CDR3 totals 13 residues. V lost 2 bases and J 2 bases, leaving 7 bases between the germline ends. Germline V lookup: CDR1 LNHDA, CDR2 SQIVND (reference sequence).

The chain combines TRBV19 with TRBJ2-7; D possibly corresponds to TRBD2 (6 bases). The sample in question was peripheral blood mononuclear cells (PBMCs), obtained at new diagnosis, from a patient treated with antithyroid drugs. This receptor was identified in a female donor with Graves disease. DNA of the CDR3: TGTGCCAGTAGTATAAGCGGGCCCTACGAGCAGTACTTC. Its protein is CASSISGPYEQYF.